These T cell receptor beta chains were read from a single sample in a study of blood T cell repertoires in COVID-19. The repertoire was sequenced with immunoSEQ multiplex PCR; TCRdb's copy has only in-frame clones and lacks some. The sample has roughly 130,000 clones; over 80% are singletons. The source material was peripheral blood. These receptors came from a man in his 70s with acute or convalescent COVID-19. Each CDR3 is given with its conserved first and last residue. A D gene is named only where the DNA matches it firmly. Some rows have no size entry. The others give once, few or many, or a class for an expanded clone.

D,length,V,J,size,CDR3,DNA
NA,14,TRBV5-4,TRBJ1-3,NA,CASSSQGTGNTIYF,TGTGCCAGCAGCTCCCAGGGGACTGGAAACACCATATATTTT
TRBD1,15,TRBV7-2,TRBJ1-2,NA,CASSLSEGARYGYTF,TGTGCCAGCAGCTTGTCAGAGGGGGCGAGGTATGGCTACACCTTC
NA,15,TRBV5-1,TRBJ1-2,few,CASSPNRPLNYGYTF,TGCGCCAGCAGCCCAAACAGGCCACTTAACTATGGCTACACCTTC
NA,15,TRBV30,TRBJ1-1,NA,CAWSAYGGPNTEAFF,TGTGCCTGGAGTGCTTATGGGGGCCCGAACACTGAAGCTTTCTTT
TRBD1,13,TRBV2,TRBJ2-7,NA,CASSGDRVYEQYF,TGTGCCAGCAGCGGGGACAGGGTTTACGAGCAGTACTTC
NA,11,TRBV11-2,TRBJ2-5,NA,CASSPGKTQYF,TGTGCCAGCAGCCCGGGAAAGACCCAGTACTTC
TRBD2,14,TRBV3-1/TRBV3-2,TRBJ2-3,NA,CASRKRGGQDTQYF,TGTGCCAGCAGGAAGCGGGGGGGCCAAGATACGCAGTATTTT
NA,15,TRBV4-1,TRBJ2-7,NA,CASSQVVSTTYEQYF,TGCGCCAGCAGCCAAGTTGTTAGCACCACCTACGAGCAGTACTTC
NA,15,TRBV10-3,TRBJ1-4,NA,CAISEQGNTNEKLFF,TGTGCCATCAGTGAGCAGGGCAATACTAATGAAAAACTGTTTTTT
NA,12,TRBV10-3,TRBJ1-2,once,CAISASGLGYTF,TGTGCCATCAGTGCTTCAGGGCTGGGCTACACCTTC